This T cell receptor beta chain came from a study of cytomegalovirus exposure and HLA in healthy donors. Profiling relied on immunoSEQ multiplex PCR, and the TCRdb table lists in-frame clones only, not all of them. The table has 150,000 to 200,000 clones, 80% to 90% seen once; the top ten hold approximately 2.4%. The CDR3 has 14 residues. Trimming pared 4 bases from V and 3 bases from J, leaving 11 bases between. Germline values: CDR1 MNHEY, CDR2 SMNVEV (reference sequence). The rearrangement joins TRBV27 to TRBJ2-3, with D perhaps TRBD1 (5 bases). Sequenced sample: PBMCs. This sequence was found in a woman aged 18-29 years in good health and CMV-seronegative. This CDR3 is CASSYRQGTDTQYF. The CDR3 region has the DNA TGTGCCAGCAGTTATCGGCAGGGTACAGATACGCAGTATTTT.